The T cell receptor (beta chain) under discussion was sequenced for a study of cytomegalovirus exposure and HLA in healthy donors. A multiplex PCR was run with 60 Vbeta primers and 13 Jbeta primers. Profiled with immunoSEQ multiplex PCR; TCRdb holds only in-frame clones, not every one. The data hold 150,000 or so clones, with about 68% observed a single time. The germline V gene has CDR1 SGHRS and CDR2 YFSETQ. The CDR3 sequence is 14 residues long. Trimming took 2 bases from V and 5 from J, leaving 11 bases between them. Sequences were obtained from PBMCs. V gene TRBV5-1 combines with J gene TRBJ2-1, with D possibly TRBD2 on 6 matching bases. The origin of this receptor is a female donor in good health and CMV-seronegative. The CDR3 DNA sequence: TGCGCCAGCAGCTTCGGGACTCTAAACAATGAGCAGTTCTTC. This gives the protein CASSFGTLNNEQFF.